This T cell receptor beta chain was sequenced during a study of OX40 agonist ivuxolimab in advanced cancers. This CDR3 comprises 16 residues. V lost 4 bases and J lost 6; bases outside the gene matches: 13. Germline V gene sequence: CDR1 LGHNA, CDR2 YSLEER. The protocol was immunoSEQ multiplex PCR, while the TCRdb copy is restricted to in-frame clones and leaves out a portion. The table includes roughly 68,000 clones, around 89% detected once. The source was CD4+ or CD8+ T cells sorted from blood, collected in a trial of the OX40 agonist ivuxolimab. The chain is built from TRBV4-3 and TRBJ2-7; 9 positions agree with TRBD2. The sequence came from an adult with an advanced solid tumor such as melanoma, head and neck, liver or kidney cancer. CDR3 in DNA: TGCGCCAGCAGCCGGGGTCGGGCTAGCGGGACCCCCGAGCAGTACTTC. Amino acid sequence: CASSRGRASGTPEQYF.